This T cell receptor (beta chain) appears in the sequencing data of a study of CXCR3 chemokines and chemotherapy response in bladder cancer. TCRdb redid the calling of the PCR reads with MiXCR, one entry per CDR3 protein. Of around 8,000 distinct CDR3 sequences listed, roughly 13% are singletons. Sampling was conducted from a patient whose treatment included neoadjuvant chemotherapy. This sequence was found in a human donor with bladder cancer that responded to neoadjuvant chemotherapy.

The CDR3 region has the DNA TGCAGTGCTAGAGGACAGGGAGGGGACACTGAAGCTTTCTTT. This sequence encodes CSARGQGGDTEAFF. The chain combines TRBV20-1 with TRBJ1-1, with 7 bases matching TRBD1. Germline V gene lookup returns CDR1 DFQATT and CDR2 SNEGSKA (reference sequence). V dropped 1 base and J dropped 3; count of bases not matched to a gene: 5. The CDR3 covers 14 residues.